The clone carrying this T cell receptor beta chain was seen once. Its antigen is unknown. Libraries were prepared by immunoSEQ multiplex PCR; TCRdb keeps only in-frame clonotypes and omits some of them. The profile covers tens of thousands of clones, with just under 90% appearing a single time and approximately 2.8% taken by the ten largest. These data come from a study of T cell responses to AZD1222 COVID-19 vaccine. Germline-derived CDR1 and CDR2 are SGDLS and YYNGEE. Trimming removed 3 bases from V and 6 bases from J; junction bases left unmatched: 7. There are 14 residues in the CDR3. Study-wide results and limits: White British donors predominated, females outnumbered males, and clonal diversity was possibly underestimated. Repertoire sampling occurred only after the peak T cell response. The number of AZD1222 recipients seropositive at baseline was only five or six. The reported proportion of spike-specific TCRs targeting unmutated variant regions was nearly half.

The V gene is TRBV9, the J gene TRBJ2-3, with 7 bases that match TRBD1. This sequence was found in an adult in good health. Sequencing used peripheral blood, obtained on day 0 of MenACWY control vaccination. The CDR3 region has the DNA TGTGCCAGCAGCGCGGGACAGCGTCATGATACGCAGTATTTT. Translated, it gives CASSAGQRHDTQYF.